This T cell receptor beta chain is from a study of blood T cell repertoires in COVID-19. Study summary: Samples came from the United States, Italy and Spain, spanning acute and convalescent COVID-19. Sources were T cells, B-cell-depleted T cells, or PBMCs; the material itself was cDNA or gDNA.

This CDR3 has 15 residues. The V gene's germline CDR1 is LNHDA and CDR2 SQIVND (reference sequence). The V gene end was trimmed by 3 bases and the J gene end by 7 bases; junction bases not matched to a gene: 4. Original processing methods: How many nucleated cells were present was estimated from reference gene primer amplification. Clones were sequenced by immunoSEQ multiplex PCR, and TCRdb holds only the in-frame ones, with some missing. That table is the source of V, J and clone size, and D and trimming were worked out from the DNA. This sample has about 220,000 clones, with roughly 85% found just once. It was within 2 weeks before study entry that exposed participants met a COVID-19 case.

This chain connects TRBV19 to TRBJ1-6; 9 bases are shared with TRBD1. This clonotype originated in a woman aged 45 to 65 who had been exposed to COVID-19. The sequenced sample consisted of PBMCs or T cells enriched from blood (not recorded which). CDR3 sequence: CASSIGTGRNSPLHF. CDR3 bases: TGTGCCAGTAGTATCGGGACAGGGAGGAATTCACCCCTCCACTTT. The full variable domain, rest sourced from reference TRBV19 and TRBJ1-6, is DGGITQSPKYLFRKEGQNVTLSCEQNLNHDAMYWYRQDPGQGLRLIYYSQIVNDFQKGDIAEGYSVSREKKESFPLTVTSAQKNPTAFYLCASSIGTGRNSPLHFGNGTRLTVT.